The TCR beta chain under discussion was sequenced for a study of blood T cell repertoires in COVID-19. Study details: PBMCs, B-cell-depleted T cells, or T cells were the source of the cDNA or gDNA that made up the material.

Authors' analysis steps: Amplification with reference gene primers provided the estimates of nucleated cell counts. Only in-frame clones appear in the TCRdb table, and some are missing; sequencing was by immunoSEQ multiplex PCR. V and J calls and clone size are given by that table; D and trimming were obtained from the DNA. The sample has fewer than 75,000 clones, roughly 90% seen once. This clone has a single count. The CDR3 has 16 residues. J gave up 4 bases and V 6 bases, and 10 bases lay outside the gene matches. In germline, CDR1 is SNHLY, CDR2 FYNNEI. The sequence derives from a human donor in a cohort sampled during active COVID-19. The sequenced sample consisted of peripheral blood. V is TRBV2 and J is TRBJ2-1, with 9 bases matching TRBD1. The CDR3 is CASRNTGGPTYNEQFF. The CDR3 DNA reads as TGTGCCAGCAGAAATACAGGGGGCCCGACATACAATGAGCAGTTCTTC.